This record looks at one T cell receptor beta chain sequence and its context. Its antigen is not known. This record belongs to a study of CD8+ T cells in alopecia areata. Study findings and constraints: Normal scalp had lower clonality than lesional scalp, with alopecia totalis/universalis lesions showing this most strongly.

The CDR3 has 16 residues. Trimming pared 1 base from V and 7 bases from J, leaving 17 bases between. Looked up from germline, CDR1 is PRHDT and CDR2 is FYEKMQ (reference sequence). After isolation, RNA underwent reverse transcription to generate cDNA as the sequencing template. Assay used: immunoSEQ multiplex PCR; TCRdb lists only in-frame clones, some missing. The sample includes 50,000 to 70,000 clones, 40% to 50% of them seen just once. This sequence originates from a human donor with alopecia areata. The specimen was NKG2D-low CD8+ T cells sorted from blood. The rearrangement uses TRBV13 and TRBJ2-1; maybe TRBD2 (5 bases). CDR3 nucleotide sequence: TGTGCCAGCAGCTTAGTTGGACTTGACTCGGCGAATGAGCAGTTCTTC. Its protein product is CASSLVGLDSANEQFF.